This T cell receptor (beta chain) is drawn from a study of Ad26.COV2.S vaccination and SARS-CoV-2 variants. Looking at the study overall: In the study, Ad26.COV2.S was injected intramuscularly once, or twice 56 days apart.

Treatment in this sample: approximately 18 received Ad26.COV2.S at low or high dose, single or two shots; 5 received placebo; per-sample allocation not given. Specimen acquisition occurred on day 63 following the initial vaccine or placebo injection. Clones were read by immunoSEQ multiplex PCR, and TCRdb kept only the in-frame ones, dropping some. The table lists under 550,000 clones, around 90% of them singletons. This CDR3 region has 12 residues. The V gene lost 5 bases and the J gene lost 1 base, with 6 bases spanning the gap. Germline CDR1 reads SNHLY; CDR2 reads FYNNEI. As regards this clone: Its antigen is currently unknown.

Points from the study as a whole: Overall T cell responses may have been underestimated by the analyses of TCR breadth and depth. Placebo and vaccine recipients had non-spike TCR breadth that was similar.

Sequences were derived from peripheral blood, sampled in a trial of Ad26.COV2.S vaccine versus placebo. The rearrangement joins TRBV2 to TRBJ2-7, with D unclear. The receptor's source is a person between 18 and 65 years old who received the Ad26.COV2.S COVID-19 vaccine or a placebo. The CDR3 protein is CASSRDSYEQYF. The CDR3 nucleotides are TGTGCCAGCAGTAGGGATTCCTACGAGCAGTACTTC.